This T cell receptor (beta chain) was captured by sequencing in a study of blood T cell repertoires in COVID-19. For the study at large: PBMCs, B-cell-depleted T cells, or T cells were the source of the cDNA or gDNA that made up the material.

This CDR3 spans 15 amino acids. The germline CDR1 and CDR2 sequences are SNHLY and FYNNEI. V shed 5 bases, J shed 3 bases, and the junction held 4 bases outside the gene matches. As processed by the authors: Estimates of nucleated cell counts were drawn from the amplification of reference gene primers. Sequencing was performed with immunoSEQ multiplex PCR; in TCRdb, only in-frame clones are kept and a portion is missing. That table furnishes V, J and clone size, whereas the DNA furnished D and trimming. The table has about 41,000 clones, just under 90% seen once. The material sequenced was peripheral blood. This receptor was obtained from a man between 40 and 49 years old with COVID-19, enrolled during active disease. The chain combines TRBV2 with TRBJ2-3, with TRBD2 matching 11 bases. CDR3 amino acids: CASSLAGGGTDTQYF. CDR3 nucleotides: TGTGCCAGCAGTTTAGCGGGAGGGGGTACAGATACGCAGTATTTT.